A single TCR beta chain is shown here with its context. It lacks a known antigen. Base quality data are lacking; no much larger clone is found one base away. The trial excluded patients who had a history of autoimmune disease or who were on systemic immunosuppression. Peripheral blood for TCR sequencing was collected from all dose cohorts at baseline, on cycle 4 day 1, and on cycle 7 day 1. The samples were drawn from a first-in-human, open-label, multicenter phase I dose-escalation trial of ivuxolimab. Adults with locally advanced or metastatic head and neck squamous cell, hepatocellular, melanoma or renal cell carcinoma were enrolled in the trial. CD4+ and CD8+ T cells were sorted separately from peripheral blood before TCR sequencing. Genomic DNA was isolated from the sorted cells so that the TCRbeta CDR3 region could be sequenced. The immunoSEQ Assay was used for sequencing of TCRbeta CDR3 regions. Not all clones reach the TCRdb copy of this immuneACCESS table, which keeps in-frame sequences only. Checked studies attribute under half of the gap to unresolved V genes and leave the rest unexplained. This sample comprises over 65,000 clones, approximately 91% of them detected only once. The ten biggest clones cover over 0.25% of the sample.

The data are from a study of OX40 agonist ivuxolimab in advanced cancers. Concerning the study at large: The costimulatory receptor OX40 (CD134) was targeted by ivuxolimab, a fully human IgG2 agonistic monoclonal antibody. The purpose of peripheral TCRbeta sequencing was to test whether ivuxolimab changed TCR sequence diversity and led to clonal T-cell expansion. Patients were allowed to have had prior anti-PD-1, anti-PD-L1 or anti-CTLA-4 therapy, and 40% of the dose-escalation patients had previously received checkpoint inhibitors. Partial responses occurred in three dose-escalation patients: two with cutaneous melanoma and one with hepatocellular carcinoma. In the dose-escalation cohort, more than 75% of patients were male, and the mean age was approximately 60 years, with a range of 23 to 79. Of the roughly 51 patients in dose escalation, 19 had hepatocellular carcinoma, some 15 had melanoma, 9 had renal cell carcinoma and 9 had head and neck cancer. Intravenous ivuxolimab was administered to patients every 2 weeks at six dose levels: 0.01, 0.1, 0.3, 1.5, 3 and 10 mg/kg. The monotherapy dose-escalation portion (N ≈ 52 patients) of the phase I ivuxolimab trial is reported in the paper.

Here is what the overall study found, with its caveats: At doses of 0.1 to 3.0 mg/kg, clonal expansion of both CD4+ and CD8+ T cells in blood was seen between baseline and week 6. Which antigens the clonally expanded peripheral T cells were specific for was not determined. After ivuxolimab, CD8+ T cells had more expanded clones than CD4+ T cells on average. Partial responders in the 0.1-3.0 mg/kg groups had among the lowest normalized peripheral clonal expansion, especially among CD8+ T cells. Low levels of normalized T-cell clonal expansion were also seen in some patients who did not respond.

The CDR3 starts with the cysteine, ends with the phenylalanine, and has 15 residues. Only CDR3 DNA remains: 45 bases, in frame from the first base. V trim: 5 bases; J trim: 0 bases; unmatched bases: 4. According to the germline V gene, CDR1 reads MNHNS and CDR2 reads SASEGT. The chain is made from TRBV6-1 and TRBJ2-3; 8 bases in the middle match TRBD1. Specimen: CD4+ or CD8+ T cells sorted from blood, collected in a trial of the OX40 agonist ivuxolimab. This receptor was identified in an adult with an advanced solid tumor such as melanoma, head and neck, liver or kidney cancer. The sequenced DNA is TGTGCCAGCAGTCTGACAGGGGACAGCACAGATACGCAGTATTTT. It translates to CASSLTGDSTDTQYF.